This T cell receptor (beta chain) was sequenced for a study of PD-L1 blockade in urothelial cancer. Germline values: CDR1 SEHNR, CDR2 FQNEAQ (reference sequence). V lost 2 bases, J lost 7 bases, and 5 bases stayed unmatched. This CDR3 is built from 15 residues. Method: immunoSEQ multiplex PCR; TCRdb's copy keeps in-frame clones and lacks some. Here the sample spans fewer than 75,000 clones, around 84% being singletons. The sequence came from a man aged 65 to 79 with urothelial cancer. Sequences were derived from PBMCs, sampled around atezolizumab (anti-PD-L1) treatment. This chain connects TRBV7-9 to TRBJ1-4; TRBD1 matches at 9 bases. The CDR3 region is CASSLNTGGREKLFF. CDR3 in DNA: TGTGCCAGCAGCTTAAACACAGGGGGCCGTGAAAAACTGTTTTTT.